This TCR beta chain was sequenced in a study of cytomegalovirus exposure and HLA in healthy donors. The CDR3 runs to 13 residues. Germline CDR1 is SGHVS and CDR2 is FNYEAQ. Deletions cut 6 bases from V and 11 bases from J, with 20 bases between. The PCR employed 60 Vbeta primers together with 13 Jbeta primers. Method: immunoSEQ multiplex PCR; TCRdb's copy keeps in-frame clones and lacks some. The sample lists roughly 190,000 clones, approximately 87% seen once, with about 1.2% in the top ten. The sample was PBMCs. This chain uses TRBV7-6 with TRBJ2-7; D perhaps matches TRBD2 (7 bases). This TCR was recovered from a man under 40 in good health and CMV-seronegative. The CDR3 nucleotides are TGTGCCAGCAGTGATATTATGGGGGGGCCGGAGTACTTC. Protein: CASSDIMGGPEYF.